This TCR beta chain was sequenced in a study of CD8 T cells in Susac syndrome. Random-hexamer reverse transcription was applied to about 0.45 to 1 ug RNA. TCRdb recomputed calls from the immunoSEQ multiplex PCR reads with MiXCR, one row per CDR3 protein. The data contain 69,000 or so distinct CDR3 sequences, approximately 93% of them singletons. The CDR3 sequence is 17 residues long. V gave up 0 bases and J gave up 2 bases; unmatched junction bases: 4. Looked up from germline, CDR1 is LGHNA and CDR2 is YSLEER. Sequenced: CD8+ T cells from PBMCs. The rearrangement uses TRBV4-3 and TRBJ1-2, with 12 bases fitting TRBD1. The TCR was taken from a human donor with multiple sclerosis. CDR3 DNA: TGCGCCAGCAGCCAAGATCGGGGGACAGGGGGCAACTATGGCTACACCTTC. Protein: CASSQDRGTGGNYGYTF.